These 21 T cell receptor beta chains share one sample of origin, sequenced in a study of blood T cell repertoires in COVID-19. Repertoires were generated with immunoSEQ multiplex PCR, while TCRdb's copy carries only in-frame clones and drops some. Of over 60,000 clones detected, 85% to 90% appear once; the ten largest clones hold 30% to 40%. Input material: peripheral blood. All receptors derive from a woman of 80 years or more with active or convalescent COVID-19.

The V call is TRBV7-6, the J call TRBJ1-5; D is possibly TRBD1 (6 bases). The germline CDR1 and CDR2 sequences are SGHVS and FNYEAQ. The CDR3 covers 15 residues. With 3 bases removed from V and 3 bases from J, the gap between germline ends came to 12 bases. CDR3 coding DNA: TGTGCCAGCAGCTTGTCAGGGGCCTTCAATCAGCCCCAGCATTTT. As protein: CASSLSGAFNQPQHF.

The CDR3 reads CASSLTGTSTGELFF. CDR3 coding DNA: TGTGCCAGCAGCTTAACCGGGACTTCCACCGGGGAGCTGTTTTTT. The chain joins TRBV7-3 to TRBJ2-2; D may be TRBD2 (6 bases). The germline V and J ends were trimmed by 0 bases and 4 bases, with 9 bases remaining between them. The CDR3 has 15 residues. From germline, CDR1 is SGHTA and CDR2 FQGTGA.

DNA for the CDR3: TGCGCCAGCACTCTTAACACAGGGGATCCATATGGCTACACCTTC. It yields the protein CASTLNTGDPYGYTF. This chain connects TRBV5-1 to TRBJ1-2, with 7 nucleotides matching TRBD1. Germline V gene data show CDR1 as SGHRS and CDR2 as YFSETQ. This CDR3 contains 15 residues. V dropped 6 bases and J dropped 5; count of bases not matched to a gene: 13.

The genes are TRBV5-1 and TRBJ2-1, with 8 bases matching TRBD2. Germline lookup yields CDR1 SGHRS and CDR2 YFSETQ. CDR3 length: 17 residues. V gave up 5 bases and J gave up 8 bases; unmatched junction bases: 18. This CDR3 reads CASSSRSIGRGEYEQFF. The CDR3 region has the DNA TGCGCCAGCAGTTCCCGATCGATCGGGCGGGGGGAGTATGAGCAGTTCTTC.

Only one count was recorded for this clone. The chain couples TRBV28 to TRBJ1-2, with a weak D call TRBD1 (6 bases). V was clipped by 4 bases and J by 8 bases, with 11 bases between them. The CDR3 consists of 12 residues. Germline V gene sequence: CDR1 MDHEN, CDR2 SYDVKM. Here the CDR3 reads CASSWKGVGYTF. The CDR3 coding sequence is TGTGCCAGCAGTTGGAAGGGGGTAGGCTACACCTTC.

This clone appeared once. V is TRBV19 and J is TRBJ1-3, with D possibly matching TRBD1 (6 bases). The CDR3 runs to 18 residues. Germline CDR1 and CDR2: LNHDA and SQIVND (reference sequence). Trimming stripped 5 bases from V and 0 bases from J, with 20 bases between. The CDR3 region is CASSRQAFAAGSGNTIYF. CDR3 sequence (DNA): TGTGCCAGTAGTCGACAGGCCTTCGCAGCAGGCTCTGGAAACACCATATATTTT.

The chain has TRBV5-5 and TRBJ1-3; no clear D gene. The V end lost 1 base, the J end lost 7 bases, and 9 bases lay between the germline ends. The CDR3 covers 13 residues. Germline-derived CDR1 and CDR2 are SGHKS and YYEKEE (reference sequence). The CDR3: CASSLNLANTIYF. The CDR3 DNA reads as TGTGCCAGCAGCTTGAATTTAGCCAACACCATATATTTT.

The genes are TRBV7-2 and TRBJ2-3; tentative D call: TRBD2 (6 bases). Germline CDR1 is SGHTA and CDR2 is FQGNSA. The CDR3 contains 18 residues. V was shortened by 5 bases and J by 0 bases, with 21 bases between the two germline ends. CDR3 sequence: CASSVSGVPYTSTDTQYF. In DNA, the CDR3 is TGTGCCAGCAGCGTGTCGGGGGTACCTTATACTAGCACAGATACGCAGTATTTT.

The V gene is TRBV28, the J gene TRBJ2-1; TRBD2 matches 10 bases. CDR3 length: 16 amino acids. V gave up 3 bases and J gave up 2 bases; unmatched junction bases: 4. Germline V gene sequence: CDR1 MDHEN, CDR2 SYDVKM. CDR3 loop: CASSLTLAGAYNEQFF. CDR3 sequence (DNA): TGTGCCAGCAGTTTGACTCTAGCGGGAGCCTACAATGAGCAGTTCTTC.

The chain is built from TRBV4-3 and TRBJ2-4; TRBD2 aligns across 7 bases. The germline V gene has CDR1 LGHNA and CDR2 YSLEER. After removal of 5 bases from V and 6 bases from J, the junction contained 10 bases not matched to a gene. CDR3 length: 15 residues. CDR3 coding DNA: TGCGCCAGCAGCATGTTGGGACGGGGGGTAAACATTCAGTACTTC. It yields the protein CASSMLGRGVNIQYF.

The rearrangement joins TRBV19 to TRBJ2-5; no clear D. The germline V gene encodes CDR1 LNHDA and CDR2 SQIVND (reference sequence). V was clipped by 6 bases and J by 5 bases, with 19 bases between them. The CDR3 is 15 residues long. Written as DNA, the CDR3 is TGTGCCAGTAGCACTTCAACTGCCGGTTGGGAGACCCAGTACTTC. The encoded protein is CASSTSTAGWETQYF.

In this sample, this clone turned up a few times. V is TRBV28 and J is TRBJ2-5; D not resolved. The CDR3 is 13 amino acids. The germline gives CDR1 MDHEN, CDR2 SYDVKM. V gave up 8 bases and J gave up 7 bases, with 17 bases separating them. CDR3 loop: CASSGRLSWTQYF. The CDR3 region has the DNA TGTGCCAGCTCTGGCAGGCTAAGTTGGACCCAGTACTTC.

The V gene is TRBV6-2 or TRBV6-3, the J gene TRBJ2-1, with TRBD1 matching over 7 bases. J was trimmed by 11 bases and V by 2 bases; bases with no gene match: 12. CDR3 length: 15 amino acids. Germline CDR1 and CDR2: MNHEY and SVGEGT. The DNA for the CDR3 is TGTGCCAGCAGTTACCTCATTCGCGGACAGGCCCAGCAGTTCTTC. Translating gives CASSYLIRGQAQQFF.

The rearrangement uses TRBV19 and TRBJ2-5; 10 bases align to TRBD2. J was trimmed by 5 bases and V by 6 bases; bases with no gene match: 18. The germline CDR1 and CDR2 sequences are LNHDA and SQIVND (reference sequence). This CDR3 spans 18 amino acids. The CDR3 loop is CASSRSGFASGGAETQYF. The CDR3 nucleotides are TGTGCCAGTAGCCGATCAGGCTTTGCTAGCGGGGGCGCGGAGACCCAGTACTTC.

The chain uses TRBV28 and TRBJ1-1, with a weak D call TRBD1 (6 bases). This CDR3 region has 11 residues. CDR1 and CDR2 from the germline V gene are MDHEN and SYDVKM. The ends were cut back, 9 bases at V and 10 bases at J, with 15 bases in the middle. The CDR3 sequence is CASGTGHGAFF. The CDR3 nucleotides are TGTGCCAGTGGGACGGGACACGGAGCTTTCTTT. Full variable domain (outside the CDR3, taken from reference TRBV28 and TRBJ1-1): DVKVTQSSRYLVKRTGEKVFLECVQDMDHENMFWYRQDPGLGLRLIYFSYDVKMKEKGDIPEGYSVSREKKERFSLILESASTNQTSMYLCASGTGHGAFFGQGTRLTVV.

V and J are TRBV3-1 (or the pseudogene TRBV3-2) and TRBJ1-5; tentatively, D is TRBD1 (5 bases). The CDR3 contains 13 residues. The V gene lost 4 bases and the J gene lost 4 bases, with 8 bases spanning the gap. Germline CDR1 reads LGHDT; CDR2 reads YNNKEL (reference sequence). CDR3 DNA sequence: TGTGCCAGCAGCCCTGGGGGGAATCAGCCCCAGCATTTT. As protein: CASSPGGNQPQHF.

The chain employs TRBV11-3 and TRBJ2-1; D gene uncertain. The CDR3 is 14 amino acids. V lost 0 bases and J 0 bases, leaving 3 bases between the germline ends. Germline CDR1 is SGHNT and CDR2 is YENEEA. CDR3: CASSLESSYNEQFF. The CDR3 DNA reads as TGTGCCAGCAGCTTAGAGAGCTCCTACAATGAGCAGTTCTTC.

This sequence joins TRBV7-2 and TRBJ2-7; 7 nucleotides align to TRBD2. Losses at the gene ends were 5 bases for V and 6 bases for J; bases not matched to a gene: 16. Germline lookup yields CDR1 SGHTA and CDR2 FQGNSA. The CDR3 loop spans 16 amino acids. CDR3 bases: TGTGCCAGCAGCCAATCCATCAGCCCTTCGGGGGGCGAGCAGTACTTC. Its translation is CASSQSISPSGGEQYF.

This chain joins TRBV27 and TRBJ1-1; D perhaps matches TRBD1 (6 bases). V was pared by 0 bases and J by 2 bases, with 16 bases between. The germline CDR1 and CDR2 sequences are MNHEY and SMNVEV (reference sequence). CDR3 length: 17 residues. CDR3 region: CASSLSEGRGVNTEAFF. Written as DNA, the CDR3 is TGTGCCAGCAGTTTATCGGAAGGGAGGGGGGTTAACACTGAAGCTTTCTTT.

The rearrangement joins TRBV12-3 or TRBV12-4 to TRBJ2-1; D call uncertain. The CDR3 has 10 amino acids. V lost 5 bases, J lost 7 bases, and 3 bases lay in between. The CDR3 is CASSINEQFF. The CDR3 DNA is TGTGCCAGCAGTATAAATGAGCAGTTCTTC.

V gene TRBV30 combines with J gene TRBJ1-4; D not certain. Germline V CDR1 and CDR2: GTSNPN, SVGIG (reference sequence). Deletions cut 0 bases from V and 6 bases from J, with 20 bases between. The CDR3 extends over 17 amino acids. In DNA form, the CDR3 reads TGTGCCTGGAGTGTACTGGTGGGCGCATACGGTTATGAAAAACTGTTTTTT. Translating gives CAWSVLVGAYGYEKLFF.